Below, 15 T cell receptor beta chains from the same sample are listed, as sequenced in a study of T cell clonotyping in hematopoietic cell transplantation. The repertoire was sequenced with immunoSEQ multiplex PCR; TCRdb's copy has only in-frame clones and lacks some. The sample has more than 55,000 clones, around 94% seen once. Material: peripheral blood mononuclear cells. The receptors were gathered from a man aged 50 to 59 in good health. Some clones in this sample may be carry-over from other donors' samples.

DNA for the CDR3: TGTGCCAGCAGCGTAGACCAAGTACCCTACGAGCAGTACTTC. Translating gives CASSVDQVPYEQYF. The chain combines TRBV9 with TRBJ2-7; D not certain. This CDR3 is built from 14 residues. Deletions cut 0 bases from V and 2 bases from J, with 9 bases between. Germline loops: CDR1 SGDLS, CDR2 YYNGEE.

This chain connects TRBV6-5 to TRBJ2-2, with no clear D. The length of the CDR3 is 13 residues. Trimming stripped 6 bases from V and 3 bases from J, with 8 bases between. Germline values: CDR1 MNHEY, CDR2 SVGAGI. The CDR3 reads CASSSRYTGELFF. The CDR3 region has the DNA TGTGCCAGCAGCTCTAGATACACCGGGGAGCTGTTTTTT.

The chain combines TRBV7-8 with TRBJ1-2; D is perhaps TRBD1 (5 bases). The ends were cut back, 5 bases at V and 2 bases at J, with 21 bases in the middle. Germline CDR1 and CDR2: SGHVS and FQNEAQ. This CDR3 is 17 amino acids long. CDR3 DNA: TGTGCCAGCAGCGCCGTTTACCGACAGAGCTTCAACTATGGCTACACCTTC. Protein: CASSAVYRQSFNYGYTF.

The V call is TRBV2, the J call TRBJ2-5; tentative D call: TRBD2 (7 bases). V dropped 2 bases and J dropped 7 bases, with 17 bases sitting between them. The germline V gene encodes CDR1 SNHLY and CDR2 FYNNEI. This CDR3 region has 15 residues. In nucleotides, the CDR3 is TGTGCCAGCAGTGAAACGAGGGGGGGCCGAGGGACCCAGTACTTC. It codes for CASSETRGGRGTQYF.

The gene calls are TRBV25-1 and TRBJ2-2; D possibly corresponds to TRBD1 (5 bases). Per the germline V gene, CDR1 is MGHDK and CDR2 is SYGVNS. V lost 5 bases, J lost 6 bases, and 13 bases lay in between. The CDR3 has 14 residues. The chain's CDR3 is CASSLPGLAGELFF. In DNA form, the CDR3 reads TGTGCCAGCAGTCTTCCAGGGTTGGCCGGGGAGCTGTTTTTT.

This chain connects TRBV29-1 to TRBJ1-1; no definite D call. Trimming removed 3 bases from V and 0 bases from J, with 8 bases in between. The germline V gene encodes CDR1 SQVTM and CDR2 ANQGSEA. This CDR3 is 13 amino acids long. Here the CDR3 reads CSVEGRLNTEAFF. Here the CDR3 DNA reads TGCAGCGTTGAGGGTAGATTGAACACTGAAGCTTTCTTT.

This chain uses TRBV2 with TRBJ2-7, with 7 bases lining up with TRBD1. Germline lookup yields CDR1 SNHLY and CDR2 FYNNEI. Trimming at V came to 6 bases and at J to 5 bases, leaving 7 bases not matched to a gene. This CDR3 is 13 amino acids long. CDR3 region: CASSGTAFNEQYF. DNA for the CDR3: TGTGCCAGCAGCGGGACAGCGTTTAACGAGCAGTACTTC.

The rearrangement links TRBV11-2 to TRBJ2-3, with 12 bases identical to TRBD2. V was clipped by 2 bases and J by 2 bases; unmatched bases: 8. From germline, CDR1 is SGHAT and CDR2 FQNNGV. The CDR3 is 18 amino acids. CDR3 nucleotides: TGTGCCAGCAGCTTATCGTCTAGCGGGGGGGCTCCCACAGATACGCAGTATTTT. Translated: CASSLSSSGGAPTDTQYF.

The chain is built from TRBV5-6 and TRBJ2-5, with D tentatively TRBD1 or TRBD2 (5 bases each). The germline CDR1 and CDR2 sequences are SGHDT and YYEEEE. This CDR3 contains 15 residues. Trimming took off 7 bases at V and 9 bases at J, with 25 bases between the two ends. CDR3 DNA sequence: TGTGCCAGCTACGTGGGGCCTAGCTCCTCGGTGGCCCAGTACTTC. Protein product: CASYVGPSSSVAQYF.

The rearrangement joins TRBV2 to TRBJ1-5, with a weak D call TRBD1 (5 bases). CDR3 size: 15 residues. Between the trimmed V and J ends, which lost 10 bases and 6 bases, there was a span of 22 bases. Germline CDR1 SNHLY, CDR2 FYNNEI. DNA for the CDR3: TGTGCCACACAATCCAGGCCGACGGGGGGTCAGCCCCAGCATTTT. Protein sequence: CATQSRPTGGQPQHF.

This chain links TRBV29-1 with TRBJ1-1; D not certain. Germline CDR1 is SQVTM and CDR2 is ANQGSEA. The CDR3 length is 12 residues. The germline V and J ends were trimmed by 0 bases and 5 bases, with 7 bases remaining between them. The CDR3 DNA sequence: TGCAGCGTTGAAGAAGGCCGAACTGAAGCTTTCTTT. This encodes CSVEEGRTEAFF.

This chain links TRBV9 with TRBJ2-3; TRBD2 is a possible D gene (6 bases). V lost 1 base and J 4 bases, leaving 13 bases between the germline ends. The CDR3 loop spans 15 amino acids. Germline V gene sequence: CDR1 SGDLS, CDR2 YYNGEE. The CDR3 here is CASSVQAGGSDTQYF. Written as DNA, the CDR3 is TGTGCCAGCAGCGTACAAGCGGGCGGTTCAGATACGCAGTATTTT.

The chain couples TRBV7-6 to TRBJ1-6; D gene unclear. This CDR3 region has 12 residues. The germline V gene has CDR1 SGHVS and CDR2 FNYEAQ. The V end was cut by 5 bases, the J end by 7 bases, with 6 bases between. In DNA form, the CDR3 reads TGTGCCAGCAGCCCTACCAATTCACCCCTCCACTTT. Amino acids: CASSPTNSPLHF.

This clone appeared once. This chain connects TRBV6-5 to TRBJ2-2; unclear D gene. CDR3 length equals 11 residues. Germline V lookup: CDR1 MNHEY, CDR2 SVGAGI. Between the trimmed V and J ends, which lost 9 bases and 6 bases, there was a span of 8 bases. The CDR3 region is CASAKAGELFF. In DNA form, the CDR3 reads TGTGCCAGTGCCAAGGCCGGGGAGCTGTTTTTT.

This clone was detected only once. The V call is TRBV7-2, the J call TRBJ2-3, with unresolved D. The V and J ends lost 4 bases and 4 bases respectively, with 12 bases between them. The CDR3 length is 14 residues. Germline V gives CDR1 SGHTA, CDR2 FQGNSA. The CDR3 region has the DNA TGTGCCAGCAGCTCTCTGCGTAGTCCAGATACGCAGTATTTT. Protein sequence: CASSSLRSPDTQYF.